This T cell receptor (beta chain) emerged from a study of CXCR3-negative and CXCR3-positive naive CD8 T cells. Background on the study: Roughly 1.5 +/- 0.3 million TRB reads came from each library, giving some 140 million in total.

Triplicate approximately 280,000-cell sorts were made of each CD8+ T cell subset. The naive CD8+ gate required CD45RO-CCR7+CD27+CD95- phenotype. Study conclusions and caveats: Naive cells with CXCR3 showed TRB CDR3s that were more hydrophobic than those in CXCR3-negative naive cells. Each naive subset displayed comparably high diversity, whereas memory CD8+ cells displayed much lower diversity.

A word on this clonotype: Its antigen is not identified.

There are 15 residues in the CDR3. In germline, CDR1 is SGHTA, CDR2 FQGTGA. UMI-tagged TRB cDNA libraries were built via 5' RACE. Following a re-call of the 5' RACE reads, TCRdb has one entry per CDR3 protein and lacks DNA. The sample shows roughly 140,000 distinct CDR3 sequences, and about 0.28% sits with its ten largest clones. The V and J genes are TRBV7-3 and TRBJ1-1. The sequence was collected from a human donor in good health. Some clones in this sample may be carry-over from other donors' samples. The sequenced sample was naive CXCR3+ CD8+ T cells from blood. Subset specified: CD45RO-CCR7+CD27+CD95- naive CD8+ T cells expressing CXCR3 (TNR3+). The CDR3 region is CASSPTRFGDTEAFF.